The 28 T cell receptor beta chains given below trace back to one sample, sequenced in a study of cytomegalovirus exposure and HLA in healthy donors. Amplification used 60 Vbeta primers and 13 Jbeta primers. Here immunoSEQ multiplex PCR was the method, and the copy in TCRdb shows in-frame clones only, minus some. Counted here are about 140,000 clones, 60% to 80% occurring once; the ten biggest clones make up around 1.7%. The sample taken for sequencing was PBMCs. Receptors were obtained from a female donor in good health and CMV-seronegative.

The V gene is TRBV7-6, the J gene TRBJ2-5; 11 nucleotides agree with TRBD1. With V trimmed by 3 bases and J by 5 bases, 5 bases remained unmatched. CDR3 size: 15 residues. The germline gives CDR1 SGHVS, CDR2 FNYEAQ. The CDR3 sequence: CASSLMDRGQETQYF. The CDR3 DNA reads as TGTGCCAGCAGCTTGATGGACAGGGGGCAGGAGACCCAGTACTTC.

The rearrangement joins TRBV18 to TRBJ2-3; maybe TRBD1 (6 bases). Trimming removed 3 bases at V and 2 bases at J, with 9 bases between. The CDR3 totals 14 residues. Germline V gives CDR1 KGHSH, CDR2 LQKENI. The CDR3: CASSPDRNTDTQYF. CDR3 nucleotides: TGTGCCAGCTCACCTGACAGGAACACAGATACGCAGTATTTT.

This clone has only one observation. The chain carries TRBV2 and TRBJ1-1; D might be TRBD1 (6 bases). Trimming removed 8 bases at V and 2 bases at J, with 33 bases between. The germline V gene encodes CDR1 SNHLY and CDR2 FYNNEI. This CDR3 contains 20 residues. The CDR3: CASPRRGGAPKGDFNTEAFF. The CDR3 coding sequence is TGTGCCAGCCCCCGGAGGGGGGGTGCGCCCAAAGGGGATTTTAACACTGAAGCTTTCTTT.

The genes are TRBV6-1 and TRBJ1-2; weak D call: TRBD1 (6 bases). This CDR3 has 15 residues. Trimming cost V 8 bases and J 3 bases, with 19 bases left between them. The germline V gene has CDR1 MNHNS and CDR2 SASEGT. CDR3 DNA: TGTGCCAGCGAGACGCGGGGGGACAAAGACTATGGCTACACCTTC. Its translation is CASETRGDKDYGYTF.

The V call is TRBV5-4, the J call TRBJ2-1, with D possibly being TRBD2 (6 bases). The CDR3 covers 14 residues. V lost 4 bases and J 5 bases, leaving 13 bases between the germline ends. Germline CDR1 and CDR2: SGHNT and YYREEE (reference sequence). Written as DNA, the CDR3 is TGTGCCAGCAGCAGGGACTGGGGAAACAATGAGCAGTTCTTC. Its translation is CASSRDWGNNEQFF.

The chain uses TRBV9 and TRBJ2-7, with D unclear. There are 13 residues in the CDR3. V was clipped by 0 bases and J by 3 bases, with 7 bases between them. Germline CDR1 and CDR2: SGDLS and YYNGEE. The CDR3 coding sequence is TGTGCCAGCAGCGTAGGGGCAAACTACGAGCAGTACTTC. Amino acid sequence: CASSVGANYEQYF.

V usage is TRBV28 and J usage is TRBJ1-4; the match to TRBD1 covers 10 bases. Trimming at V came to 5 bases and at J to 0 bases, leaving 12 bases not matched to a gene. The germline CDR1 and CDR2 sequences are MDHEN and SYDVKM. This CDR3 comprises 19 residues. The CDR3 sequence is CASSARDRGSWATNEKLFF. The CDR3 nucleotides are TGTGCCAGCAGTGCCCGGGACAGGGGTAGTTGGGCAACTAATGAAAAACTGTTTTTT. Looking up the rest from reference TRBV28 and TRBJ1-4 gives the full variable domain: DVKVTQSSRYLVKRTGEKVFLECVQDMDHENMFWYRQDPGLGLRLIYFSYDVKMKEKGDIPEGYSVSREKKERFSLILESASTNQTSMYLCASSARDRGSWATNEKLFFGSGTQLSVL.

The V and J genes are TRBV28 and TRBJ1-5; TRBD1 aligns across 11 bases. Germline V gene data show CDR1 as MDHEN and CDR2 as SYDVKM. CDR3 size: 16 residues. J was trimmed by 4 bases and V by 6 bases; bases with no gene match: 8. CDR3 loop: CASRGGGQGANQPQHF. As DNA, the CDR3 is TGTGCCAGCAGGGGGGGCGGACAGGGGGCAAATCAGCCCCAGCATTTT.

This clone was detected only a few times. This chain joins TRBV29-1 and TRBJ1-1; no firm D call. The CDR3 loop spans 12 amino acids. V lost 4 bases, J lost 5 bases, and 11 bases lay in between. The germline CDR1 and CDR2 sequences are SQVTM and ANQGSEA. CDR3 DNA sequence: TGCAGCGTTGGTAATATGAGGACTGAAGCTTTCTTT. Residues: CSVGNMRTEAFF. The variable domain in full, completed from reference TRBV29-1 and TRBJ1-1, reads SAVISQKPSRDICQRGTSLTIQCQVDSQVTMMFWYRQQPGQSLTLIATANQGSEATYESGFVIDKFPISRPNLTFSTLTVSNMSPEDSSIYLCSVGNMRTEAFFGQGTRLTVV.

The J gene is TRBJ1-4, the V gene TRBV14; the D is unclear. This CDR3 is built from 17 residues. Between the trimmed V and J ends, which lost 1 base and 4 bases, there was a span of 16 bases. The V gene's germline CDR1 is SGHDN and CDR2 FVKESK. CDR3 DNA: TGTGCCAGCAGCCAAGCCCCCGGACGGACTTATAATGAAAAACTGTTTTTT. Its protein is CASSQAPGRTYNEKLFF. Using reference TRBV14 and TRBJ1-4 for the parts outside the CDR3, the full variable domain is EAGVTQFPSHSVIEKGQTVTLRCDPISGHDNLYWYRRVMGKEIKFLLHFVKESKQDESGMPNNRFLAERTGGTYSTLKVQPAELEDSGVYFCASSQAPGRTYNEKLFFGSGTQLSVL.

J is TRBJ1-6 and V is TRBV9, with 9 bases matching TRBD1. The germline V gene encodes CDR1 SGDLS and CDR2 YYNGEE. V shed 0 bases, J shed 6 bases, and the junction held 4 bases outside the gene matches. The CDR3 extends over 16 amino acids. The CDR3 region has the DNA TGTGCCAGCAGCGTAGGCGCGGGACAGGGTAATTCACCCCTCCACTTT. Protein product: CASSVGAGQGNSPLHF.

This clone was detected only a few times. The chain is built from TRBV5-6 and TRBJ1-1; D not resolved. The CDR3 loop spans 17 amino acids. The V and J ends lost 0 bases and 0 bases respectively, with 15 bases between them. Germline V gene sequence: CDR1 SGHDT, CDR2 YYEEEE. CDR3 sequence (DNA): TGTGCCAGCAGCTTGGTAACCCGTGTACTCATGAACACTGAAGCTTTCTTT. It codes for CASSLVTRVLMNTEAFF. Full variable domain (missing parts from reference TRBV5-6 and TRBJ1-1): DAGVTQSPTHLIKTRGQQVTLRCSPKSGHDTVSWYQQALGQGPQFIFQYYEEEERQRGNFPDRFSGHQFPNYSSELNVNALLLGDSALYLCASSLVTRVLMNTEAFFGQGTRLTVV.

The rearrangement uses TRBV5-1 and TRBJ2-1, with TRBD2 matching over 8 bases. Germline CDR1 reads SGHRS; CDR2 reads YFSETQ. The CDR3 loop spans 15 amino acids. V shed 5 bases and J 0 bases; nucleotides not matched to a gene: 4. The CDR3 loop is CASRAGGISYNEQFF. The CDR3 region has the DNA TGCGCCAGCAGGGCGGGGGGTATCTCCTACAATGAGCAGTTCTTC. The full variable domain, completed using reference TRBV5-1 and TRBJ2-1, is KAGVTQTPRYLIKTRGQQVTLSCSPISGHRSVSWYQQTPGQGLQFLFEYFSETQRNKGNFPGRFSGRQFSNSRSEMNVSTLELGDSALYLCASRAGGISYNEQFFGPGTRLTVL.

The gene calls are TRBV10-1 and TRBJ1-4, with D unclear. V dropped 3 bases and J dropped 8 bases, with 7 bases sitting between them. Germline loops: CDR1 WNHNN, CDR2 SYGVQD (reference sequence). The CDR3 length is 12 residues. The CDR3 nucleotides are TGCGCCAGCAGTGACTCTCGGGAAAAACTGTTTTTT. Protein: CASSDSREKLFF.

The genes are TRBV7-8 and TRBJ1-5; D is undetermined. CDR1 and CDR2 (germline): SGHVS, FQNEAQ. This CDR3 contains 13 residues. The V and J ends lost 3 bases and 0 bases respectively, with 3 bases between them. The CDR3 reads CASSLSSNQPQHF. The DNA of the CDR3 is TGTGCCAGCAGCTTGAGTAGCAATCAGCCCCAGCATTTT.

The chain couples TRBV7-9 to TRBJ1-1, with D maybe TRBD1 (5 bases). The V end lost 5 bases, the J end lost 6 bases, and 16 bases lay between the germline ends. This CDR3 has 14 amino acids. Germline CDR1 and CDR2: SEHNR and FQNEAQ (reference sequence). CDR3 nucleotide sequence: TGTGCCAGCAGCCAAACCAGGGAACTTTCTGAAGCTTTCTTT. It specifies CASSQTRELSEAFF.

The chain links TRBV15 to TRBJ2-5; perhaps TRBD2 as D (6 bases). The better agreement between TRBJ2-7 and the DNA end casts doubt on the J call. Germline loops: CDR1 LNHNV, CDR2 YYDKDF (reference sequence). The CDR3 is 13 amino acids. CDR3: CATSNGGAYEQYF. DNA for the CDR3: TGTGCCACCAGCAACGGAGGGGCCTACGAGCAGTACTTC.

The V and J genes are TRBV11-1 and TRBJ2-7, with D tentatively TRBD1 (6 bases). Trimming shortened V by 5 bases and J by 0 bases, and 14 bases separated the two germline ends. The germline gives CDR1 SGHAT, CDR2 FQDESV (reference sequence). The CDR3 is made up of 15 amino acids. In DNA, the CDR3 is TGTGCCAGCAGCCCTTTGAGGGGGTCCTCCTACGAGCAGTACTTC. It codes for CASSPLRGSSYEQYF.

The rearrangement joins TRBV6-6 to TRBJ1-1, with 7 bases lining up with TRBD1. CDR3 length: 12 residues. Trimming took 5 bases from V and 3 from J; bases not matched to a gene: 0. Germline V CDR1 and CDR2: MNHNY, SVGAGI (reference sequence). The CDR3 sequence is CASSQGDTEAFF. DNA for the CDR3: TGTGCCAGCAGTCAGGGGGACACTGAAGCTTTCTTT.

The V gene is TRBV27, the J gene TRBJ1-6; D remains unclear. The CDR3 loop spans 15 amino acids. CDR1 is MNHEY and CDR2 is SMNVEV in the germline V gene (reference sequence). The V end was cut by 4 bases, the J end by 6 bases, with 13 bases between. Written as DNA, the CDR3 is TGTGCCAGCAGTTACGCGACTTTCCGTAATTCACCCCTCCACTTT. It yields the protein CASSYATFRNSPLHF.

The chain joins TRBV2 to TRBJ1-1, with 7 bases matching TRBD1. Germline V gene sequence: CDR1 SNHLY, CDR2 FYNNEI. The CDR3 runs 11 residues. The V segment lost 9 bases and the J segment 7 bases; nucleotides outside the gene matches: 5. DNA of the CDR3: TGTGCCAGTGGGACAGCCTGTGAAGCTTTCTTT. This encodes CASGTACEAFF. Full variable domain (missing parts from reference TRBV2 and TRBJ1-1): EPEVTQTPSHQVTQMGQEVILRCVPISNHLYFYWYRQILGQKVEFLVSFYNNEISEKSEIFDDQFSVERPDGSNFTLKIRSTKLEDSAMYFCASGTACEAFFGQGTRLTVV.

V gene TRBV5-1 combines with J gene TRBJ2-1, with D perhaps TRBD2 (5 bases). CDR3 length: 17 amino acids. The germline V and J ends were trimmed by 5 bases and 0 bases, with 18 bases remaining between them. In germline, CDR1 is SGHRS, CDR2 YFSETQ. CDR3 DNA sequence: TGCGCCAGCAGTCTGGAGTGGGGAGCGAGCTCCTACAATGAGCAGTTCTTC. Translated, it gives CASSLEWGASSYNEQFF. The variable domain in full, with the rest retrieved from reference TRBV5-1 and TRBJ2-1, is KAGVTQTPRYLIKTRGQQVTLSCSPISGHRSVSWYQQTPGQGLQFLFEYFSETQRNKGNFPGRFSGRQFSNSRSEMNVSTLELGDSALYLCASSLEWGASSYNEQFFGPGTRLTVL.

V and J are TRBV28 and TRBJ1-2, with D tentatively TRBD1 (6 bases). Germline V gene sequence: CDR1 MDHEN, CDR2 SYDVKM. Trimming took 5 bases from V and 7 from J, leaving 11 bases between them. The CDR3 has 12 amino acids. The CDR3 is CASSTTGRGYTF. CDR3 DNA: TGTGCCAGCAGTACAACAGGGCGTGGCTACACCTTC.

The chain joins TRBV27 to TRBJ2-1, with TRBD1 matching over 9 bases. The CDR3 totals 14 residues. V dropped 4 bases and J dropped 12; count of bases not matched to a gene: 10. Germline V lookup: CDR1 MNHEY, CDR2 SMNVEV (reference sequence). DNA for the CDR3: TGTGCCAGCAGTTGGACAGGGGATTTGTATGGGCAGTTCTTC. It encodes CASSWTGDLYGQFF.

The rearrangement joins TRBV19 to TRBJ2-1; D perhaps matches TRBD1 (7 bases). Germline CDR1 is LNHDA and CDR2 is SQIVND (reference sequence). V was cut by 6 bases and J by 5 bases, with 23 bases left in between. The CDR3 extends over 17 amino acids. CDR3 amino acids: CASRKGGTGQQNNEQFF. The CDR3 nucleotides read TGTGCCAGTAGAAAGGGAGGTACGGGACAGCAAAACAATGAGCAGTTCTTC. The variable domain in full, completed from reference TRBV19 and TRBJ2-1, reads DGGITQSPKYLFRKEGQNVTLSCEQNLNHDAMYWYRQDPGQGLRLIYYSQIVNDFQKGDIAEGYSVSREKKESFPLTVTSAQKNPTAFYLCASRKGGTGQQNNEQFFGPGTRLTVL.

This clone was counted once. The chain couples TRBV7-6 to TRBJ2-1; no firm D call. The CDR3 sequence is 15 residues long. The germline gives CDR1 SGHVS, CDR2 FNYEAQ. V lost 2 bases, J lost 3 bases, and 11 bases lay in between. DNA of the CDR3: TGTGCCAGCAGCTTACTAGTGGAAAACTACAATGAGCAGTTCTTC. Its protein product is CASSLLVENYNEQFF.

This sequence joins TRBV19 and TRBJ1-1; TRBD1 matches at 7 bases. After removal of 2 bases from V and 7 bases from J, the junction contained 4 bases not matched to a gene. CDR3 length: 13 residues. CDR1 and CDR2 (germline): LNHDA, SQIVND (reference sequence). CDR3 DNA: TGTGCCAGTAGTATACCCCGGGACAGTGAAGCTTTCTTT. The encoded protein is CASSIPRDSEAFF.

This clone was recorded a few times. The V call is TRBV6-1, the J call TRBJ2-7; 9 nucleotides match TRBD1. Germline V lookup: CDR1 MNHNS, CDR2 SASEGT. The CDR3 covers 14 residues. V shed 6 bases, J shed 4 bases, and the junction held 7 bases outside the gene matches. The CDR3 region is CASSRQGVDYEQYF. For the CDR3, the DNA is TGTGCCAGCAGCCGACAGGGGGTAGATTACGAGCAGTACTTC.